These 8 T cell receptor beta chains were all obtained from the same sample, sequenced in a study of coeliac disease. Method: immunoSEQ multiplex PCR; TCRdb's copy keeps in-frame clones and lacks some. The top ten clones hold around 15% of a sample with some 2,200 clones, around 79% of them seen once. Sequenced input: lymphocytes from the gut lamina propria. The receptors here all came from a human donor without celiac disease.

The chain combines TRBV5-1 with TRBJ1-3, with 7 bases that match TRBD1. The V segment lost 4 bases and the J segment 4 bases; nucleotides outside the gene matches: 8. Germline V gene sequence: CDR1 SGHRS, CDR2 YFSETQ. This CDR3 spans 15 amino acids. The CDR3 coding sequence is TGCGCCAGCAGCCCGGACAGGATGGAAGGAAACACCATATATTTT. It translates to CASSPDRMEGNTIYF.

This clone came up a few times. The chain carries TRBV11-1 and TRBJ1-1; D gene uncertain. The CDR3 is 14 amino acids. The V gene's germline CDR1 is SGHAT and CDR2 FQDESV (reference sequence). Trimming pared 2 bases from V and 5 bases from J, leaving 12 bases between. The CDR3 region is CASSLSRGLTEAFF. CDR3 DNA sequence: TGTGCCAGCAGCTTATCCAGAGGGTTAACTGAAGCTTTCTTT. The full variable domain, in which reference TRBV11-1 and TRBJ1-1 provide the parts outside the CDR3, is EAEVAQSPRYKITEKSQAVAFWCDPISGHATLYWYRQILGQGPELLVQFQDESVVDDSQLPKDRFSAERLKGVDSTLKIQPAELGDSAMYLCASSLSRGLTEAFFGQGTRLTVV.

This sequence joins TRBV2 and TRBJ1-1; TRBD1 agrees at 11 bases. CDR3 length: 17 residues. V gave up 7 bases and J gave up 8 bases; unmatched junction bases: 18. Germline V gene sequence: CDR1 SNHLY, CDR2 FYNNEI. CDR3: CASTGTPDRGLTEEAFF. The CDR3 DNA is TGTGCCAGCACGGGAACCCCGGACAGGGGGCTCACTGAGGAAGCTTTCTTT.

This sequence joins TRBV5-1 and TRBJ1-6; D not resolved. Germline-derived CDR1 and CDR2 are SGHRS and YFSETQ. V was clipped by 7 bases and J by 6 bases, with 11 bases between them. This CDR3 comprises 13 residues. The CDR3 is CASQEEANSPLHF. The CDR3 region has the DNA TGCGCCAGCCAAGAGGAGGCTAATTCACCCCTCCACTTT.

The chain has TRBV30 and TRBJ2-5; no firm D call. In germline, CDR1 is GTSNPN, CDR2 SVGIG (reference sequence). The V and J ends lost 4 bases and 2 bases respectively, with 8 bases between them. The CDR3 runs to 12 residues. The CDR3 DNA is TGTGCCTGGAACCGGGTACAAGAGACCCAGTACTTC. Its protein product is CAWNRVQETQYF. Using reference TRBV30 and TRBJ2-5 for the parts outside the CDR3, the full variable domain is SQTIHQWPATLVQPVGSPLSLECTVEGTSNPNLYWYRQAAGRGLQLLFYSVGIGQISSEVPQNLSASRPQDRQFILSSKKLLLSDSGFYLCAWNRVQETQYFGPGTRLLVL.

The CDR3 spells CSAHGQGTQGTQYF. DNA of the CDR3: TGCAGCGCACATGGACAGGGGACGCAGGGGACCCAGTACTTC. This chain joins TRBV29-1 and TRBJ2-5; TRBD1 matches at 9 bases. Trimming removed 7 bases from V and 7 bases from J; junction bases left unmatched: 13. In germline, CDR1 is SQVTM, CDR2 ANQGSEA. The CDR3 covers 14 residues. Combining the CDR3 with reference TRBV29-1 and TRBJ2-5 gives the whole variable domain SAVISQKPSRDICQRGTSLTIQCQVDSQVTMMFWYRQQPGQSLTLIATANQGSEATYESGFVIDKFPISRPNLTFSTLTVSNMSPEDSSIYLCSAHGQGTQGTQYFGPGTRLLVL.

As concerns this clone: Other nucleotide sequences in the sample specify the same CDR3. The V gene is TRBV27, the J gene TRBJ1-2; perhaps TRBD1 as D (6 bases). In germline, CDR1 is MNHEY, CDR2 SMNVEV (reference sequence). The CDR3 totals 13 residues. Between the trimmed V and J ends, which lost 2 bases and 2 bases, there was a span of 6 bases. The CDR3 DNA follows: TGTGCCAGCAGTTTAGGACAGAACTATGGCTACACCTTC. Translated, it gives CASSLGQNYGYTF.

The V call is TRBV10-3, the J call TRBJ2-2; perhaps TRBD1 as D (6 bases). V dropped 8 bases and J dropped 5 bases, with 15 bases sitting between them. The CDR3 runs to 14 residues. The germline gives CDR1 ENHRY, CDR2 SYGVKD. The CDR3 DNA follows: TGTGCCATCGGGGGCCCCGAACCGACCGGGGAGCTGTTTTTT. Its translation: CAIGGPEPTGELFF.